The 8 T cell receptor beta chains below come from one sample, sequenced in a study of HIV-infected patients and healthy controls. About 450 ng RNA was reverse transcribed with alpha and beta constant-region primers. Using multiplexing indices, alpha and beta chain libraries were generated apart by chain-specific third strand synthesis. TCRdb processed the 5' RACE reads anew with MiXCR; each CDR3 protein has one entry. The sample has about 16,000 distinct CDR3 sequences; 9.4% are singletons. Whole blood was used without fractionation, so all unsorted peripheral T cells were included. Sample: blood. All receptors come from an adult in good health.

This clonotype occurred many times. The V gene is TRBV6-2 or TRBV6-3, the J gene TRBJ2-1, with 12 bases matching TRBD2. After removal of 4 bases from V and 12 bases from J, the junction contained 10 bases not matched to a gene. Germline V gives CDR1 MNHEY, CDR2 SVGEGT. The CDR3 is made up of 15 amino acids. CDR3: CASSSRWTSGMVQFF. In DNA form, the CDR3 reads TGTGCCAGCAGTTCCCGATGGACTAGCGGGATGGTGCAGTTCTTC.

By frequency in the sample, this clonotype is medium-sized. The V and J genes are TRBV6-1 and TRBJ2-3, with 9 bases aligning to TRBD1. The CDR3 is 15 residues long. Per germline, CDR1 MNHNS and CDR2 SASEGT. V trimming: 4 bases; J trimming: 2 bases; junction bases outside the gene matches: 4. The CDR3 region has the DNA TGTGCCAGCAGTGGGACAGGGGACTTCACAGATACGCAGTATTTT. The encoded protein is CASSGTGDFTDTQYF.

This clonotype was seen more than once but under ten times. The CDR3, as DNA: TGTGCCAGTAGCCCTGGGACAGGGGGGCTAGGCTATGGCTACACCTTC. Translation: CASSPGTGGLGYGYTF. The V and J genes are TRBV19 and TRBJ1-2; 11 nucleotides agree with TRBD1. V shed 6 bases, J shed 4 bases, and the junction held 10 bases outside the gene matches. Germline CDR1 and CDR2: LNHDA and SQIVND (reference sequence). CDR3 size: 16 residues.

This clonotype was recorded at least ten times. The CDR3 region has the DNA TGTGCCAGCAGTTACGCGGACACAGATACGCAGTATTTT. This encodes CASSYADTDTQYF. This chain uses TRBV6-6 with TRBJ2-3, with D uncertain. V lost 2 bases and J lost 2, with 5 bases in between. Germline V CDR1 and CDR2: MNHNY, SVGAGI (reference sequence). The CDR3 sequence is 13 residues long.

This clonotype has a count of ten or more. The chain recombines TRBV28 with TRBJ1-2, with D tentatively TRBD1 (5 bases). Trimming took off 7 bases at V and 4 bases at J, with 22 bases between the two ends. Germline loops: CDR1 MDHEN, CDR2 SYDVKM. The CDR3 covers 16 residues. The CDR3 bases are TGTGCCAGCACCAGTTTCGGGACGGCGGGGAGCTATGGCTACACCTTC. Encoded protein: CASTSFGTAGSYGYTF.

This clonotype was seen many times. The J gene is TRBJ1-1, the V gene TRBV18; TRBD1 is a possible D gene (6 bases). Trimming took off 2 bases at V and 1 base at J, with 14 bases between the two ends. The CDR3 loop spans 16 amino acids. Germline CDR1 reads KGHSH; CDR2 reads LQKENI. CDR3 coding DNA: TGTGCCAGCTCACCAAGGACAGTAGAGGGGAACACTGAAGCTTTCTTT. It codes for CASSPRTVEGNTEAFF.

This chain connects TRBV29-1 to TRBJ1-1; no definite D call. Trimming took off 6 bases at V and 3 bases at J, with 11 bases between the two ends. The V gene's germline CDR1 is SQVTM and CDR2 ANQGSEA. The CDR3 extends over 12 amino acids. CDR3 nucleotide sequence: TGCAGCGTCGCGGCAGCCTACACTGAAGCTTTCTTT. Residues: CSVAAAYTEAFF.

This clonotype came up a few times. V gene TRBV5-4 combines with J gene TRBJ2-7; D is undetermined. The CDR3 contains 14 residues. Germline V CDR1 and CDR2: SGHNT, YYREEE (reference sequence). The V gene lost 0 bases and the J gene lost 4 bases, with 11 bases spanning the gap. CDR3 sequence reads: CASSLDSRSYEQYF. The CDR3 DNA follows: TGTGCCAGCAGCTTGGACTCGCGGTCATACGAGCAGTACTTC.